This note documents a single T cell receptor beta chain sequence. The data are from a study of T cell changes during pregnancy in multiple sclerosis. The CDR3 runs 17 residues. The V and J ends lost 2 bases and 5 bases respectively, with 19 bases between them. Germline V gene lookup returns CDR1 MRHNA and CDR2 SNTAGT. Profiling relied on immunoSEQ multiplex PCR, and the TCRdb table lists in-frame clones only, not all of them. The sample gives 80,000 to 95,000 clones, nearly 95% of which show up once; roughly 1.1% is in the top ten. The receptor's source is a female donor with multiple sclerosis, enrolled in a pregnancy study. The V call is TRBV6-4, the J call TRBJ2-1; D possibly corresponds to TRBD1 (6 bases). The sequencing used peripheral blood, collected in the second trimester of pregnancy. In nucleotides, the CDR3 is TGTGCCAGCAGTGACCTACTAGGCTGGGGGCGTAACAATGAGCAGTTCTTC. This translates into CASSDLLGWGRNNEQFF.